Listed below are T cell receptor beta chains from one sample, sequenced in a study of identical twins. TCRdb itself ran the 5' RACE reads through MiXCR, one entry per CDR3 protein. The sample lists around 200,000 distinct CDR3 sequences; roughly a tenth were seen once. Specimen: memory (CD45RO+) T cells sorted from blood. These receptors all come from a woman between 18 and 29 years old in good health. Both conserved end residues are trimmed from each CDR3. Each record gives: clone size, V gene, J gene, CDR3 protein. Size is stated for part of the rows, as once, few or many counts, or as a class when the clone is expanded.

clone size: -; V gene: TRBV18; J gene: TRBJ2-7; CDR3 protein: ASSPPSGTYEQY
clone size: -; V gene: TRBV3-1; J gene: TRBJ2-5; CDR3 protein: ASSPNRGVQETQY
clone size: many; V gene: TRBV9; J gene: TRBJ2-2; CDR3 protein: ASSPQSMGGELF
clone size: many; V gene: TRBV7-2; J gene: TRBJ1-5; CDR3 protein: ASSLDRGAQPQH
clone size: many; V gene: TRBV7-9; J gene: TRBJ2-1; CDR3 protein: ASSPTDNEQF
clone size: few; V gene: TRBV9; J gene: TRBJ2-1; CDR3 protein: ASSGLGTSMNEQF
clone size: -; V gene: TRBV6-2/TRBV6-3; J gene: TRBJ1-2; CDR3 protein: ASSRQGTGYT
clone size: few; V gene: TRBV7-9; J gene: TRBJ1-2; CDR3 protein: ASSLMGNHGYT
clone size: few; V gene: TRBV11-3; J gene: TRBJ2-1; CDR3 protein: ASSPQTGFNEQF
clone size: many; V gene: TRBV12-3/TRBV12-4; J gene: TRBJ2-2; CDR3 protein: ASSLSGSTGELF
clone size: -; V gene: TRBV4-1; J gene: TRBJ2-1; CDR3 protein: ASSHASGVEQF
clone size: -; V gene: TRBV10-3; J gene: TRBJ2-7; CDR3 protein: AISGRLATEQY
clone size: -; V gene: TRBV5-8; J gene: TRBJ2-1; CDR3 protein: ASSLGTGDFSYNEQF
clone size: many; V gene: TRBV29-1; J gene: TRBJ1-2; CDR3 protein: SVALGQGAYGYT
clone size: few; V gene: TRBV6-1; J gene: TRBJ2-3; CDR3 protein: ASRAALTQY
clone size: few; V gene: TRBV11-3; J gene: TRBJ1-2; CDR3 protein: ASSANSGVGGYT
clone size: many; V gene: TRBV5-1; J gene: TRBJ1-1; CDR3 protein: ASSFQGHTEAF
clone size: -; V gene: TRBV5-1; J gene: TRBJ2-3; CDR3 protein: ASSLEVSWDTQY
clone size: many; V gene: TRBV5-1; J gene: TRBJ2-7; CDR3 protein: ASSLGPEPGHEQY
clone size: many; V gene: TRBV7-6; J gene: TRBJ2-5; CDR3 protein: ASSLDPRTSVYQETQY
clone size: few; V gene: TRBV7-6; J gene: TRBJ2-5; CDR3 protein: ASSLVRLQTQY
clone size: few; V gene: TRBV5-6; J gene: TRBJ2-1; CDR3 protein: ASSWDSRQF
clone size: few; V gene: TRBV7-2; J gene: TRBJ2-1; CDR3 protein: ASSLVGGLAGNNEQF
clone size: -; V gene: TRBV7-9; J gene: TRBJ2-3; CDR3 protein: ASRPYSGGASDTQY
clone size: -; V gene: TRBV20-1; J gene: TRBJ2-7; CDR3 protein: SASQDLYEQY
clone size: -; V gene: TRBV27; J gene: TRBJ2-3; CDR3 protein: ASSWVFTGTQY
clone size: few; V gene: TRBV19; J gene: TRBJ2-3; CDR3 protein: ASSRQGTTDTQY
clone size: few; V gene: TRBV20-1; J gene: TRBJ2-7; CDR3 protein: SAEGLAASRFEQY
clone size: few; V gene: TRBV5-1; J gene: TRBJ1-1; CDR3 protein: ASSLMTGDTEAF
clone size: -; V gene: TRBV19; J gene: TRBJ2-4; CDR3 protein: ASESRLAKNIQY
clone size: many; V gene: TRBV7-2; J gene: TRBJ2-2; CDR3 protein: ASSGQDRKTGELF
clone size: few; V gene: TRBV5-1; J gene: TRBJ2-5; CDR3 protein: ASSWDIQETQY
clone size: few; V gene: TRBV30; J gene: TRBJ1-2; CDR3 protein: AWSVPGGSYT
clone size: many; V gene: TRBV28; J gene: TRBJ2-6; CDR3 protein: ASRKRGAGANVLT
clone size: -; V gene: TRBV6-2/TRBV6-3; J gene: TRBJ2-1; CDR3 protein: ASRRDIAGYYNEQF
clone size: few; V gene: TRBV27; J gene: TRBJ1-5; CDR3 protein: ASQGQGRFQPQH
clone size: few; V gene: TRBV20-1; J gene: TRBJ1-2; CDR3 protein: SARDFSGSEDGYT
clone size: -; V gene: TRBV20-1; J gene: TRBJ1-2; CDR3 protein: SALRQGWYGYT
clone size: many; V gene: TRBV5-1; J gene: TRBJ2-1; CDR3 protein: ASSLVPSGSTYNEQF
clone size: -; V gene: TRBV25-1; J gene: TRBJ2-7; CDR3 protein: ASSEDRGVSYEQY
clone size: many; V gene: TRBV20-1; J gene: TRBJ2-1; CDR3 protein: SASRGNNEQF
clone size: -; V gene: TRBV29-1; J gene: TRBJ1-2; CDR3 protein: SAHLGRVAYYGYT
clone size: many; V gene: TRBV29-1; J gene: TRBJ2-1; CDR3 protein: SVDPSGGEQF
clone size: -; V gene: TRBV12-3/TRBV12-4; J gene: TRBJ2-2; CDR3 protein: ASKPRGGGSTGELF
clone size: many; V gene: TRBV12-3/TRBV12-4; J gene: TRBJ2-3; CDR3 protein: ASSFGTSGYRDTQY
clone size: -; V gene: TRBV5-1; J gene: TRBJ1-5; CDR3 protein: ASSRDSNSNQPQH
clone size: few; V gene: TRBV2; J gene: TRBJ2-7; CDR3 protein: ASRTQGGTYEQY
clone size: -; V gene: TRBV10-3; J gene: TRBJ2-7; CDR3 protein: AISGEGYEQY
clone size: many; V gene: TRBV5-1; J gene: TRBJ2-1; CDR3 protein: ASSYLAGDINEQF
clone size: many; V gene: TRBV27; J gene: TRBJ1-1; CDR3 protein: ASSLTGGMNTEAF
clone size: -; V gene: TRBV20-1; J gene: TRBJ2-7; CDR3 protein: SAKTGTFYEQY
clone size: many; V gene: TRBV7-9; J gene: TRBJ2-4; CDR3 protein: ASSSGQKNIQY
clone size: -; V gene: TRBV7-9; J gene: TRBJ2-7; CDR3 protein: ASSLQGDEQY
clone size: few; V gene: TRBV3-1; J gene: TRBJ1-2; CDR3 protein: ASSHYRATGYT
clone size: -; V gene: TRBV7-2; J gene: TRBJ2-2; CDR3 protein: ASSWTSGNTGELF
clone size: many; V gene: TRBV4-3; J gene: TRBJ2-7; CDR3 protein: ASSQGMDEQY
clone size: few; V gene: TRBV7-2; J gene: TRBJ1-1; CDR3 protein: ASSPTRSGGTEVF
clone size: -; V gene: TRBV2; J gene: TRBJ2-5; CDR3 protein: ASSEEIAGAETQY
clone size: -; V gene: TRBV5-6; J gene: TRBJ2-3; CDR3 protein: ASSPAGLTDTQY